The present T cell receptor (beta chain) was sequenced within a study of T cells in Graves' hyperthyroidism and ophthalmopathy. Regions amplified from RNA transcripts were the TCR beta CDR3 regions. Primed by the HTBI set, a first-round RT-PCR was run on the TCR CDR3. Via MiXCR, TCRdb re-called the multiplex PCR reads, giving one row per CDR3 protein. The data show 450,000 to 700,000 distinct CDR3 sequences, with about 45% seen just once and about 8.3% held by the top ten. Lactation, pregnancy, other autoimmune disease or uncontrolled infection excluded patients. Thyroid ultrasound, orbital computed tomography, clinical symptoms, and serum thyroxine and TRAb underpinned diagnoses. CDR3 length: 14 amino acids. Germline-derived CDR1 and CDR2 are SGHVS and FQNEAQ. The V and J ends lost 2 bases and 0 bases respectively, with 8 bases between them.

Sequenced sample: peripheral blood or thyroid tissue (not recorded which). The source is a young woman with Graves' hyperthyroidism. The chain has TRBV7-8 and TRBJ2-7; D remains ambiguous. The CDR3 here is CASSLWVGSYEQYF. The CDR3 nucleotides are TGTGCCAGCAGCTTATGGGTGGGCTCCTACGAGCAGTACTTC.